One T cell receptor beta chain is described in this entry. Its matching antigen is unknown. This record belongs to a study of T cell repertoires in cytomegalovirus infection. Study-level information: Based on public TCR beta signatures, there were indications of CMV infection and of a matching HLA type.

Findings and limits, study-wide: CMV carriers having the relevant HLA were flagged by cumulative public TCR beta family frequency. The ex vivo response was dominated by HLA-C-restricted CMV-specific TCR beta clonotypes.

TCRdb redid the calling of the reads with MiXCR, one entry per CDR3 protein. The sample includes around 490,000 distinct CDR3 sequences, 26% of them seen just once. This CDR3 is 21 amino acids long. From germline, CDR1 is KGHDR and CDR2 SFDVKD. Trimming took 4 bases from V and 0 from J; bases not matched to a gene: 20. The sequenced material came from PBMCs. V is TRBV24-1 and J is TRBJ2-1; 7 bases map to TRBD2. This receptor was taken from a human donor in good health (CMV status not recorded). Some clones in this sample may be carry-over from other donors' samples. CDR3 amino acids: CATSDSFDGPREEYSYNEQFF. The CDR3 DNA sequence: TGTGCCACCAGTGACTCCTTCGACGGACCTCGGGAGGAGTACTCCTACAATGAGCAGTTCTTC.